Described below is a single T cell receptor (beta chain) sequence and its context. In the original workflow: How many nucleated cells were present was estimated from reference gene primer amplification. The protocol was immunoSEQ multiplex PCR, while the TCRdb copy is restricted to in-frame clones and leaves out a portion. From that table come the V and J calls and clone size; the DNA was used to work out D and trimming. In the table there are roughly 260,000 clones, 80% to 90% of which are singletons. Symptom resolution, clearance, or two negative PCRs marked the recovered donors of Cohort 3. Germline CDR1 SGDLS, CDR2 YYNGEE. The CDR3 runs 16 residues. V shed 4 bases, J shed 6 bases, and the junction held 13 bases outside the gene matches. The data were obtained in a study of blood T cell repertoires in COVID-19. Study-wide background: T cells, B-cell-depleted T cells, or PBMCs provided the cDNA or gDNA that served as material.

The V gene is TRBV9, the J gene TRBJ2-3; 8 bases line up with TRBD2. The sample comprised PBMCs or T cells enriched from blood (not recorded which). The origin of this receptor is a woman aged 45-60 years who had recovered from COVID-19. The CDR3 reads CASSRLSGNPGDTQYF. In DNA form, the CDR3 reads TGTGCCAGCAGCAGACTTAGCGGGAACCCAGGGGATACGCAGTATTTT.